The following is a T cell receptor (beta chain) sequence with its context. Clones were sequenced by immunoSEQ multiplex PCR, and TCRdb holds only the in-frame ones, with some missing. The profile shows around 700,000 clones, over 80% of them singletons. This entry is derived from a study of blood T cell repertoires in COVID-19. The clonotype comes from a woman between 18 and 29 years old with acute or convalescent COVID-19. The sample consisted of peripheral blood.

Written as DNA, the CDR3 is TGTGCCAGCAGTTACTCCAGCGGTCACACAGATACGCAGTATTTT. Amino acids: CASSYSSGHTDTQYF. The chain carries TRBV6-2 or TRBV6-3 and TRBJ2-3, with D tentatively TRBD2 (5 bases). Trimming stripped 0 bases from V and 2 bases from J, with 9 bases between. The CDR3 is 15 amino acids. CDR1 is MNHEY and CDR2 is SVGEGT in the germline V gene.